These 15 T cell receptor beta chains were sequenced from one sample in a study of blood T cell repertoires in COVID-19. Sequencing was performed with immunoSEQ multiplex PCR; in TCRdb, only in-frame clones are kept and a portion is missing. This repertoire shows 140,000 or so clones, roughly 80% found once; its top ten account for 8.6%. The sequenced sample consisted of peripheral blood. The receptors were sampled from a man aged 45-65 years with active or convalescent COVID-19.

The genes are TRBV14 and TRBJ1-2, with D possibly being TRBD1 (5 bases). CDR1 and CDR2 (germline): SGHDN, FVKESK. Trimming removed 3 bases at V and 6 bases at J, with 23 bases between. This CDR3 is built from 17 residues. The CDR3 spells CASSQLSGRAMDDGYTF. The DNA of the CDR3 is TGTGCCAGCAGCCAGCTATCGGGCAGGGCGATGGACGATGGCTACACCTTC.

The V gene is TRBV4-1, the J gene TRBJ2-7; TRBD1 aligns across 9 bases. Germline V gene data show CDR1 as MGHRA and CDR2 as YSYEKL. The CDR3 contains 15 residues. J lost 2 bases, V lost 4 bases, and 6 bases had no gene match. This chain's CDR3 is CASSPGTGIPYEQYF. The DNA of the CDR3 is TGCGCCAGCAGCCCCGGGACAGGGATCCCCTACGAGCAGTACTTC.

The sample holds a few counts of this clone. This chain connects TRBV7-3 to TRBJ1-1; tentatively, D is TRBD1 (6 bases). This CDR3 has 13 amino acids. Germline-derived CDR1 and CDR2 are SGHTA and FQGTGA. Between the trimmed V and J ends, which lost 5 bases and 1 base, there was a span of 8 bases. This CDR3 is CASSEQGNTEAFF. The CDR3 DNA reads as TGTGCCAGCAGCGAACAGGGGAACACTGAAGCTTTCTTT.

J is TRBJ2-3 and V is TRBV7-9, with 7 bases matching TRBD2. This CDR3 has 17 amino acids. With 1 base clipped from V and 5 bases from J, the junction kept 12 bases outside the gene matches. The germline V gene encodes CDR1 SEHNR and CDR2 FQNEAQ (reference sequence). In DNA form, the CDR3 reads TGTGCCAGCAGCTTAGTCCGCGGGGGTGGGCACAGAGATACGCAGTATTTT. It encodes CASSLVRGGGHRDTQYF.

The V call is TRBV5-4, the J call TRBJ2-7; 7 bases map to TRBD2. With 3 bases clipped from V and 1 base from J, the junction kept 10 bases outside the gene matches. CDR3 length: 16 amino acids. Germline loops: CDR1 SGHNT, CDR2 YYREEE (reference sequence). In DNA, the CDR3 is TGTGCCAGCAGCTCGCTAGCTAGCGGTGTATCCTACGAGCAGTACTTC. The encoded protein is CASSSLASGVSYEQYF.

The chain uses TRBV19 and TRBJ1-1, with D uncertain. V was trimmed by 3 bases and J by 4 bases, leaving 12 bases between them. Per the germline V gene, CDR1 is LNHDA and CDR2 is SQIVND (reference sequence). This CDR3 is built from 14 residues. The CDR3 sequence: CASSIRLGVTEAFF. The CDR3 DNA follows: TGTGCCAGTAGTATTCGGTTAGGAGTCACTGAAGCTTTCTTT.

The chain couples TRBV28 to TRBJ2-5, with a possible D match to TRBD1 (5 bases). V was clipped by 3 bases and J by 6 bases, with 14 bases between them. The CDR3 extends over 14 amino acids. CDR1 MDHEN and CDR2 SYDVKM come from the germline V gene. The CDR3 DNA follows: TGTGCCAGCAGTTTGGTGCAGGGCCGGCAGACCCAGTACTTC. Translated, it gives CASSLVQGRQTQYF. Using reference TRBV28 and TRBJ2-5 for the parts outside the CDR3, the full variable domain is DVKVTQSSRYLVKRTGEKVFLECVQDMDHENMFWYRQDPGLGLRLIYFSYDVKMKEKGDIPEGYSVSREKKERFSLILESASTNQTSMYLCASSLVQGRQTQYFGPGTRLLVL.

J is TRBJ2-7 and V is TRBV28; D call uncertain. The CDR3 spans 12 residues. Germline values: CDR1 MDHEN, CDR2 SYDVKM. Trimming took off 3 bases at V and 3 bases at J, with 6 bases between the two ends. As DNA, the CDR3 is TGTGCCAGCAGTTTTCACGGCTACGAGCAGTACTTC. Its protein product is CASSFHGYEQYF.

The chain joins TRBV5-1 to TRBJ2-1, with 13 bases identical to TRBD2. The length of the CDR3 is 19 residues. Germline V gene data show CDR1 as SGHRS and CDR2 as YFSETQ. J was trimmed by 0 bases and V by 0 bases; bases with no gene match: 6. The CDR3 spells CASSLVGLAGVSSYNEQFF. As DNA, the CDR3 is TGCGCCAGCAGCTTGGTCGGACTAGCGGGAGTAAGCTCCTACAATGAGCAGTTCTTC.

The V and J genes are TRBV24-1 and TRBJ2-7, with 11 bases that match TRBD2. Germline CDR1 reads KGHDR; CDR2 reads SFDVKD. Trimming cost V 4 bases and J 3 bases; bases outside gene matches: 7. The CDR3 extends over 16 amino acids. The CDR3 reads CATSDRGTSGDYEQYF. CDR3 bases: TGTGCCACCAGTGACCGAGGGACTAGCGGAGACTACGAGCAGTACTTC.

The gene calls are TRBV5-4 and TRBJ2-2, with no clear D. The CDR3 spans 15 residues. Germline V CDR1 and CDR2: SGHNT, YYREEE (reference sequence). Trimming pared 5 bases from V and 0 bases from J, leaving 11 bases between. This CDR3 is CASRADLANTGELFF. In DNA, the CDR3 is TGTGCCAGCAGGGCCGACCTAGCGAACACCGGGGAGCTGTTTTTT.

The chain carries TRBV7-9 and TRBJ2-7; 7 bases agree with TRBD2. The CDR3 sequence is 14 residues long. The junction had 5 bases not matched to a gene; V was cut back by 5 bases and J by 1 base. Germline V gives CDR1 SEHNR, CDR2 FQNEAQ (reference sequence). CDR3 sequence: CASSPGGRSYEQYF. CDR3 coding DNA: TGTGCCAGCAGCCCGGGGGGAAGATCCTACGAGCAGTACTTC. Together with reference TRBV7-9 and TRBJ2-7, the CDR3 gives the full variable domain: DTGVSQNPRHKITKRGQNVTFRCDPISEHNRLYWYRQTLGQGPEFLTYFQNEAQLEKSRLLSDRFSAERPKGSFSTLEIQRTEQGDSAMYLCASSPGGRSYEQYFGPGTRLTVT.

In its sample, this clone was seen a few times. The chain uses TRBV27 and TRBJ2-7, with 14 bases matching TRBD2. The CDR3 has 14 residues. V lost 6 bases and J lost 5; bases outside the gene matches: 3. Germline assignment: CDR1 MNHEY and CDR2 SMNVEV (reference sequence). The CDR3 here is CASSPGLAGDEQYF. DNA of the CDR3: TGTGCCAGCAGCCCGGGACTAGCGGGAGACGAGCAGTACTTC.

The V call is TRBV7-3, the J call TRBJ1-3, with D possibly matching TRBD1 (5 bases). Germline V lookup: CDR1 SGHTA, CDR2 FQGTGA. Trimming pared 4 bases from V and 2 bases from J, leaving 12 bases between. This CDR3 has 15 amino acids. The chain's CDR3 is CASSSTGGAGNTIYF. Here the CDR3 DNA reads TGTGCCAGCAGCTCCACCGGGGGAGCTGGAAACACCATATATTTT.

The chain combines TRBV28 with TRBJ2-2; D not resolved. The V gene lost 8 bases and the J gene lost 4 bases, with 14 bases spanning the gap. Germline lookup yields CDR1 MDHEN and CDR2 SYDVKM. The CDR3 runs 14 residues. The chain's CDR3 is CASSQTYLTGELFF. The CDR3 nucleotides read TGTGCCAGCTCTCAGACTTATCTCACCGGGGAGCTGTTTTTT.